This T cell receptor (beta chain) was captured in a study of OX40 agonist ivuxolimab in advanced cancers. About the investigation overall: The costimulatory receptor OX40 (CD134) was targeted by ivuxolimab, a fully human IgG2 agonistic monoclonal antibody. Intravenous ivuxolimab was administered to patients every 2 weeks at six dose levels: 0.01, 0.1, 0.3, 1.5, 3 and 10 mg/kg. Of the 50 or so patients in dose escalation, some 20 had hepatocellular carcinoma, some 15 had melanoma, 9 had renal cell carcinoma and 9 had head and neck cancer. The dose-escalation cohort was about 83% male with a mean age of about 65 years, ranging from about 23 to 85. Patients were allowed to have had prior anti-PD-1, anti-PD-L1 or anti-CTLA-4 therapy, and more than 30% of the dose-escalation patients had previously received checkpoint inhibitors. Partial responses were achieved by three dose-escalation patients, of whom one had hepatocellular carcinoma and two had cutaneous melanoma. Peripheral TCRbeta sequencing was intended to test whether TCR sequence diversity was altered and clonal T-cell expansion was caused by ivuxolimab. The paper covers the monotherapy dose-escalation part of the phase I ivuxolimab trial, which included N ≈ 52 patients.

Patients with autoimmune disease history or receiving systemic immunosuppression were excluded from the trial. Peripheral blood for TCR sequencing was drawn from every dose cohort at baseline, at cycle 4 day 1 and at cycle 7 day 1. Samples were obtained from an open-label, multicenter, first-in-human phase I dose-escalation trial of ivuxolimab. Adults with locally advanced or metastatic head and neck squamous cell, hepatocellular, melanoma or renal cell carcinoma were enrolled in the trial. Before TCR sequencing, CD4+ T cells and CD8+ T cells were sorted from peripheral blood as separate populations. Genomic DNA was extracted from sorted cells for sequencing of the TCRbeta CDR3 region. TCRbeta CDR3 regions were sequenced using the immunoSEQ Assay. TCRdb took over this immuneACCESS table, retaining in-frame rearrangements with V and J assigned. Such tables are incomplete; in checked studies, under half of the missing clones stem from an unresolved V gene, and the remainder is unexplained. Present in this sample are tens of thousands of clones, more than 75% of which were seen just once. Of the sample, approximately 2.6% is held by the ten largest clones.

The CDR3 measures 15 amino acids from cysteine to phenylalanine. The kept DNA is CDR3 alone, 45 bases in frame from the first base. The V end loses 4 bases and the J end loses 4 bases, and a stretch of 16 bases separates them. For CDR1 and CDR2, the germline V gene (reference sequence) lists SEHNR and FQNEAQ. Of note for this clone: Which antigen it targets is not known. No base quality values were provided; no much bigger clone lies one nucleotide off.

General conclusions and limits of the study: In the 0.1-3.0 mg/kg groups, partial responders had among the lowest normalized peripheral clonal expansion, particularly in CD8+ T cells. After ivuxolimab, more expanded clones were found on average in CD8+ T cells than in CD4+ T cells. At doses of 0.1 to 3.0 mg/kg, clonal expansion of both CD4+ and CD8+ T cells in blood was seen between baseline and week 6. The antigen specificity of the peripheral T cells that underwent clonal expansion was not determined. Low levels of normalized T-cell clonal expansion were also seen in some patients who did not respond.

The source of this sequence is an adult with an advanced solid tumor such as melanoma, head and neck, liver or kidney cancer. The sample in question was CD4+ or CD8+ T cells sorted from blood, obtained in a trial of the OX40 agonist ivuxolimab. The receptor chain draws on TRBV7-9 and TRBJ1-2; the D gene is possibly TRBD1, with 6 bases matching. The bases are TGTGCCAGCAGCTCAGGGGCTTTCGGGATCTATGGCTACACCTTC. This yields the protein CASSSGAFGIYGYTF.